What follows describes a single T cell receptor beta chain. The data belong to a study of blood T cell repertoires in COVID-19. Study-wide background: Specimens from acute and convalescent COVID-19 originated in the United States, Italy and Spain. PBMCs, B-cell-depleted T cells, or T cells were the source of the cDNA or gDNA that made up the material.

The authors' processing: For nucleated cells, counts were estimated from reference gene primer amplification. Only in-frame clones appear in the TCRdb table, and some are missing; sequencing was by immunoSEQ multiplex PCR. Clone size and the V and J calls come from that table; the DNA yielded D and trimming. Of some 100,000 clones in the sample, approximately 80% were seen once. Sequencing input: peripheral blood. The clonotype was recovered from a human donor in a cohort sampled during active COVID-19.

The CDR3 DNA reads TGTGCCTGGAGTGTTCGGGGGGGGAGTCAGCCCCAGCATTTT. Its protein product is CAWSVRGGSQPQHF. The chain links TRBV30 to TRBJ1-5, with a possible D match to TRBD1 (5 bases). Looked up from germline, CDR1 is GTSNPN and CDR2 is SVGIG (reference sequence). The CDR3 covers 14 residues. The V end was cut by 0 bases, the J end by 6 bases, with 12 bases between. The full variable domain, rest sourced from reference TRBV30 and TRBJ1-5, is SQTIHQWPATLVQPVGSPLSLECTVEGTSNPNLYWYRQAAGRGLQLLFYSVGIGQISSEVPQNLSASRPQDRQFILSSKKLLLSDSGFYLCAWSVRGGSQPQHFGDGTRLSIL.